This paragraph reports one TCR beta chain. Its specific antigen is unknown. Per-nucleotide qualities are absent, and no much larger clonotype sits a single base away. Libraries were prepared through 5' RACE. The sequencing machine was an Illumina HiSeq 2500. The second PCR ran for roughly 7 to 12 cycles and used a J-beta primer mix along with a sample-barcoded 5' primer. A unique molecular identifier was introduced onto each TCR beta cDNA molecule by a template-switch 5' adaptor carrying 12 random nucleotides. Each sample yielded at least 3 million CDR3-containing paired-end reads. The Mint cDNA synthesis kit, primed by a TRBC-specific oligonucleotide, was used to synthesize first-strand cDNA from all RNA. After uracil-DNA glycosylase treatment, a first 18-cycle PCR used universal primers M1SS and BC2_uni_R on all cDNA. Concerning the study's data processing: For normalization, 1 million high-quality reads were randomly selected from each sample, with every read carrying a distinct molecular identifier. Reads sharing molecular identifiers were discarded rather than binned into consensus sequences. MiTCR, with a Q25 quality threshold and the strictest error-elimination algorithm, was used for CDR3 identification, clonotype clustering and error correction. A nonparametric unseen species model with Euler transformation was used to estimate lower-bound total TCR beta diversity. In TCRdb, the public reads were trimmed at Q25 with fastp and aligned with MiXCR, with productive beta chains retained. Here each entry gathers all rows of one CDR3 protein and keeps the most common genes and DNA. The V and J calls come from TCRdb's annotation, not from the publication. The sample data list around 940,000 distinct CDR3 sequences, and just over 50% of these were observed just once. The ten largest clones capture 20% to 25% of the sample.

The germline ends are 17 bases apart after V is trimmed by 1 base and J by 13 bases. From the cysteine through the phenylalanine, the CDR3 covers 14 amino acids. Only CDR3 DNA remains: 42 bases, in frame from the first base. CDR1 MGHRA and CDR2 YSYEKL are derived from the germline V gene. This sample stems from a study of blood T cells in healthy people across ages (dated by TCRdb to between 2014 and 2017). Background for the entire study: In model experiments, template switching captured roughly one uniquely barcoded TCR beta cDNA molecule for every two T cells. Using deep sequencing normalized with unique cDNA molecular identifiers, the study measured how TCR beta repertoire diversity changes with age. Donors were grouped into four age groups: young (average roughly 15 years), middle-aged (roughly 40), aged (about 60) and long-lived (just over 80). To avoid experimental bias, donors of different ages were spread randomly across the sequencing lanes. Using the same blood draw, the study looked at two additional independent replicas of 1 million unique cDNA reads for two donors, one aged 18 to 29 and the other aged 80 or older. Results and caveats for the whole study, not just this receptor: Estimates of total diversity from one million sequenced T cells were regarded as lower bounds and underestimates. Conclusive comparison of naive and antigen-experienced compartments was prevented by the profiling of bulk unsorted PBMCs. Compared with the aged group, the long-lived group had more naive CD4+ T cells, fewer expanded clones and increased TCR diversity, suggesting age selection. Observed TCR beta diversity per million T cells fell roughly linearly with age, and a significant reduction was already apparent by age around 40. Because donor CMV infection status was unknown, age-related changes in expanded clonotypes were potentially confounded. The percentage of naive T cells measured by flow cytometry correlated strongly with observed TCR beta diversity.

Donors were 39 systemically healthy Caucasian individuals from Russia aged about 6 to 100 years. Each donor gave around 9.9 milliliters of peripheral blood, collected into EDTA-treated Vacutainer tubes. PBMCs were isolated by Ficoll-Paque density-gradient centrifugation, with at least 6.5 million obtained per sample. Total RNA, at least 5.5 micrograms per sample, was extracted from PBMCs with Trizol reagent. Naive CD45RAhigh/CD27high T cell percentages were measured by flow cytometry on a PBMC aliquot from every donor. This TCR was recovered from a woman in her sixties or seventies in good health. The sequenced material came from blood. In this chain, TRBV4-1 is recombined with TRBJ2-4; the D segment might be TRBD1 or TRBD2, since each matches 5 bases. The CDR3 protein is CASSQVGPSYGQYF. The nucleotides read TGCGCCAGCAGCCAAGTGGGACCGTCCTACGGGCAGTACTTC.